These 9 T cell receptor beta chains originate from one sample sequenced in a study of CD8 T cells in Susac syndrome. The RNA, about 0.5 to 1 ug, was put through reverse transcription using random hexamers. TCRdb re-called the immunoSEQ multiplex PCR reads with MiXCR, one entry per CDR3 protein. The sample includes 110,000 to 150,000 distinct CDR3 sequences, over 85% of them seen just once. Sequencing was performed on CD8+ T cells from PBMCs. Receptors originate from a human donor in good health.

This clonotype was seen once. The chain is built from TRBV28 and TRBJ2-7, with D possibly being TRBD2 (6 bases). The germline V gene encodes CDR1 MDHEN and CDR2 SYDVKM. The CDR3 has 16 residues. The ends were cut back, 0 bases at V and 2 bases at J, with 14 bases in the middle. DNA for the CDR3: TGTGCCAGCAGTTTATGGACCAGCGGGCCGACCTACGAGCAGTACTTC. Amino acids: CASSLWTSGPTYEQYF.

This chain connects TRBV28 to TRBJ2-7; 7 bases are shared with TRBD2. The CDR3 sequence is 16 residues long. V gave up 3 bases and J gave up 2 bases; unmatched junction bases: 10. Germline CDR1 MDHEN, CDR2 SYDVKM. The CDR3 reads CASSFHQRDGTYEQYF. In DNA form, the CDR3 reads TGTGCCAGCAGTTTCCATCAGCGGGACGGAACCTACGAGCAGTACTTC.

The chain combines TRBV29-1 with TRBJ1-1; D might be TRBD1 (5 bases). Trimming shortened V by 0 bases and J by 3 bases, and 11 bases separated the two germline ends. The CDR3 sequence is 14 residues long. The V gene's germline CDR1 is SQVTM and CDR2 ANQGSEA. CDR3 nucleotides: TGCAGCGTTGAAGATGGGCTAGGGGACACTGAAGCTTTCTTT. Translating gives CSVEDGLGDTEAFF.

V and J are TRBV27 and TRBJ2-1; D unclear. The ends were cut back, 3 bases at V and 9 bases at J, with 12 bases in the middle. The V gene's germline CDR1 is MNHEY and CDR2 SMNVEV (reference sequence). This CDR3 region has 13 residues. This CDR3 is CASSFGIDGEQFF. DNA for the CDR3: TGTGCCAGCAGTTTCGGCATTGACGGTGAGCAGTTCTTC.

This rearrangement joins TRBV24-1 to TRBJ1-1, with unresolved D. V shed 3 bases and J shed 0 bases, with 4 bases lying between them. In germline, CDR1 is KGHDR, CDR2 SFDVKD. CDR3 length equals 13 residues. CDR3 DNA: TGTGCCACCAGTGATACCATGAACACTGAAGCTTTCTTT. It encodes CATSDTMNTEAFF.

The chain couples TRBV27 to TRBJ1-5; D is possibly TRBD1 (6 bases). V was pared by 0 bases and J by 2 bases, with 17 bases between. In germline, CDR1 is MNHEY, CDR2 SMNVEV (reference sequence). The CDR3 has 18 amino acids. CDR3 sequence (DNA): TGTGCCAGCAGTTTATCGCACTCCCTGAGGACAGGCAATCAGCCCCAGCATTTT. It codes for CASSLSHSLRTGNQPQHF.

The V call is TRBV27, the J call TRBJ2-7, with TRBD1 identical over 7 bases. Germline V gene sequence: CDR1 MNHEY, CDR2 SMNVEV (reference sequence). The CDR3 covers 14 residues. The V segment lost 6 bases and the J segment 6 bases; nucleotides outside the gene matches: 11. CDR3 in amino acids: CASSPQRGGGEQYF. The CDR3 bases are TGTGCCAGCAGCCCCCAGAGAGGGGGCGGCGAGCAGTACTTC.

J is TRBJ2-7 and V is TRBV4-3; D not certain. Trimming removed 1 base at V and 1 base at J, with 5 bases between. The germline V gene encodes CDR1 LGHNA and CDR2 YSLEER. The CDR3 spans 13 residues. The DNA for the CDR3 is TGCGCCAGCAGCCAAGGGGTTTCCTACGAGCAGTACTTC. This gives the protein CASSQGVSYEQYF.

V usage is TRBV28 and J usage is TRBJ1-2; D might be TRBD1 (5 bases). This CDR3 comprises 14 residues. Germline CDR1 is MDHEN and CDR2 is SYDVKM. Trimming removed 5 bases at V and 0 bases at J, with 10 bases between. This CDR3 is CASSPRQPNYGYTF. In nucleotides, the CDR3 is TGTGCCAGCAGTCCGAGACAGCCTAACTATGGCTACACCTTC.